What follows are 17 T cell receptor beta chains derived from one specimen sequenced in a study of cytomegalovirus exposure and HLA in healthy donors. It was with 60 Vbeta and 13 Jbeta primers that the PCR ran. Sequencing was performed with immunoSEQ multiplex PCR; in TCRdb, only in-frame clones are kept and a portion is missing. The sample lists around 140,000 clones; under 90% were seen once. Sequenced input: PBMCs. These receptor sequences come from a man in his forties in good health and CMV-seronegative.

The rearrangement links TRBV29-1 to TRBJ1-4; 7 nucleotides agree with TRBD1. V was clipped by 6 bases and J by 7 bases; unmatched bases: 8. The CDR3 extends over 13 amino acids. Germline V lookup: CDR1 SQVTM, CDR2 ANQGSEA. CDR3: CSVPTGVGEKLFF. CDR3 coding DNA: TGCAGCGTACCTACAGGGGTGGGTGAAAAACTGTTTTTT.

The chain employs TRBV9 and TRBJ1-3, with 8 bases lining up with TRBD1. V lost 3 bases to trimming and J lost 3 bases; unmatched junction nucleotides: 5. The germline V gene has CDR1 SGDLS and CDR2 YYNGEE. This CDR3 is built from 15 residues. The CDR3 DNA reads TGTGCCAGCAGCGCCCAGGGGGCAGGTGGAAACACCATATATTTT. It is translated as CASSAQGAGGNTIYF.

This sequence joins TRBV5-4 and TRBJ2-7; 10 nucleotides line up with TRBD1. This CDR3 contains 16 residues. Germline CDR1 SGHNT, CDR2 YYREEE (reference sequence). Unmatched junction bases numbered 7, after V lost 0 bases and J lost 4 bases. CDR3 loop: CASSLGTGTGVYEQYF. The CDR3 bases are TGTGCCAGCAGCTTGGGTACCGGGACAGGGGTATACGAGCAGTACTTC.

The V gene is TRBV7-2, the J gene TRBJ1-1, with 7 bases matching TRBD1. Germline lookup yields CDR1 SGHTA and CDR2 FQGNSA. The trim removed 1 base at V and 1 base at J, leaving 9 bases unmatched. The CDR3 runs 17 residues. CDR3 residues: CASSLVAGGFGNTEAFF. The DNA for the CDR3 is TGTGCCAGCAGCTTAGTTGCAGGGGGTTTCGGGAACACTGAAGCTTTCTTT.

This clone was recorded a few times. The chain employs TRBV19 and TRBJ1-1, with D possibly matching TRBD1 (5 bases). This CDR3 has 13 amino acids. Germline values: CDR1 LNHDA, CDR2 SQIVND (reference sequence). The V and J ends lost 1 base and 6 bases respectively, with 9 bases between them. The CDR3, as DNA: TGTGCCAGTAGTATAGGTATACAGGCTGAAGCTTTCTTT. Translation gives CASSIGIQAEAFF.

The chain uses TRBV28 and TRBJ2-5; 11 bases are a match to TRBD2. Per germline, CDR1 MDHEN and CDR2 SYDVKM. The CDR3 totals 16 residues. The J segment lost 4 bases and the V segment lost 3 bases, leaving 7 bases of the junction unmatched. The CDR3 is CASSLPLAGGPETQYF. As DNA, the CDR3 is TGTGCCAGCAGTTTGCCCCTAGCGGGGGGACCAGAGACCCAGTACTTC.

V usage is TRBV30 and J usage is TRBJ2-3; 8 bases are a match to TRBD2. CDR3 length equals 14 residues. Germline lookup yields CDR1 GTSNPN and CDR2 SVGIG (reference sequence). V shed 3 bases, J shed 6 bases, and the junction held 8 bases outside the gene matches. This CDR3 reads CAWSQAGASDTQYF. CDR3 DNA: TGTGCCTGGAGCCAAGCGGGGGCCTCGGATACGCAGTATTTT.

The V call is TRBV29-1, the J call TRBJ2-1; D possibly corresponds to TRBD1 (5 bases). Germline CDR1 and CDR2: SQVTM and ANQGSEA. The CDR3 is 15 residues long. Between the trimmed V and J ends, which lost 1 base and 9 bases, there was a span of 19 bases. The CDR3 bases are TGCAGCGTTGAAGGTCAGGGTAGGGGAATACTTGAGCAGTTCTTC. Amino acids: CSVEGQGRGILEQFF.

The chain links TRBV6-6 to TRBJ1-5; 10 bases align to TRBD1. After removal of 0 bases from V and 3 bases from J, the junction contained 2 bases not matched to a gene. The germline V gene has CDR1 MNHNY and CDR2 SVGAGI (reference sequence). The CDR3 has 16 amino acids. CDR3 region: CASSYSGQGINQPQHF. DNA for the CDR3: TGTGCCAGCAGTTACTCGGGACAGGGGATCAATCAGCCCCAGCATTTT.

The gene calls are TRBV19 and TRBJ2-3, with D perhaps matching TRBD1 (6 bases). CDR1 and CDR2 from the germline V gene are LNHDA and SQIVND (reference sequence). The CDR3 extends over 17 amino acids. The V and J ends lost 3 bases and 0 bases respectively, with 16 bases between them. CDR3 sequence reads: CASSIQGPPFSTDTQYF. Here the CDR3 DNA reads TGTGCCAGTAGTATTCAGGGGCCCCCCTTTAGCACAGATACGCAGTATTTT.

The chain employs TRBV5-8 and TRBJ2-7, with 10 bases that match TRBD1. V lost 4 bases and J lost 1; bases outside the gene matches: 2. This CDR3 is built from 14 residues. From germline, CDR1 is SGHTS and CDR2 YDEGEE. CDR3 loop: CASSMGQGSYEQYF. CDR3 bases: TGTGCCAGCAGCATGGGACAGGGGTCCTACGAGCAGTACTTC. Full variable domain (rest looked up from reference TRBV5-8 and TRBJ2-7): EAGVTQSPTHLIKTRGQQATLRCSPISGHTSVYWYQQALGLGLQFLLWYDEGEERNRGNFPPRFSGRQFPNYSSELNVNALELEDSALYLCASSMGQGSYEQYFGPGTRLTVT.

CDR3 residues: CASSPNRGKETQYF. The CDR3 nucleotides are TGTGCCAGCAGCCCGAACAGGGGAAAAGAGACCCAGTACTTC. The chain joins TRBV13 to TRBJ2-5; TRBD1 agrees at 7 bases. This CDR3 is 14 amino acids long. CDR1 and CDR2 from the germline V gene are PRHDT and FYEKMQ (reference sequence). The ends lost 5 bases at V and 3 bases at J; junction bases unmatched: 6.

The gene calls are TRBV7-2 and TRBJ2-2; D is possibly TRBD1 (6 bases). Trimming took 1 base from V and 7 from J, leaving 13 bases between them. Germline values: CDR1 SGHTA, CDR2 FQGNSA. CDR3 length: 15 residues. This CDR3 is CASSLDGRGIGELFF. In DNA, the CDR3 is TGTGCCAGCAGCTTAGATGGTAGGGGGATCGGGGAGCTGTTTTTT. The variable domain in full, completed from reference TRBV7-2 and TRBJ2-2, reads GAGVSQSPSNKVTEKGKDVELRCDPISGHTALYWYRQSLGQGLEFLIYFQGNSAPDKSGLPSDRFSAERTGGSVSTLTIQRTQQEDSAVYLCASSLDGRGIGELFFGEGSRLTVL.

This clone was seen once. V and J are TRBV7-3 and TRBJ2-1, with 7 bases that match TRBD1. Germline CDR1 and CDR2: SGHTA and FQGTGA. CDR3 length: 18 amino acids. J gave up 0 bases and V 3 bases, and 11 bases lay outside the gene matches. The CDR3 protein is CASSFLGTDGTSYNEQFF. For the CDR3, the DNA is TGTGCCAGCAGCTTTTTAGGGACAGACGGGACCTCCTACAATGAGCAGTTCTTC.

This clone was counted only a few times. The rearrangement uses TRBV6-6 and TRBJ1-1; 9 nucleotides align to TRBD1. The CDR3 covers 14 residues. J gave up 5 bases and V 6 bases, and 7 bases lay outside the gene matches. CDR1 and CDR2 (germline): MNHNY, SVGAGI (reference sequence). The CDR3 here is CASSLDRGVTEAFF. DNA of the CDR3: TGTGCCAGCAGCCTGGACAGGGGAGTGACTGAAGCTTTCTTT.

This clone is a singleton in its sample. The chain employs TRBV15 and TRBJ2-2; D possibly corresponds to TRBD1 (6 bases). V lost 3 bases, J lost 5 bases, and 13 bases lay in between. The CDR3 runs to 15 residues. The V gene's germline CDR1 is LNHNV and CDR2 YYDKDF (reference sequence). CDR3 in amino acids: CATSRGRGWTGELFF. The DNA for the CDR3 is TGTGCCACCAGCAGGGGCAGGGGATGGACCGGGGAGCTGTTTTTT.

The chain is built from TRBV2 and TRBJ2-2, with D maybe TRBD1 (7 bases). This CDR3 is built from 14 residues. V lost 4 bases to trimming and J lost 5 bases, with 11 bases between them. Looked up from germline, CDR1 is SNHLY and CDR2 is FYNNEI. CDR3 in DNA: TGTGCCAGCAGTGGACAGGGAGGAACCGGGGAGCTGTTTTTT. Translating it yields CASSGQGGTGELFF.